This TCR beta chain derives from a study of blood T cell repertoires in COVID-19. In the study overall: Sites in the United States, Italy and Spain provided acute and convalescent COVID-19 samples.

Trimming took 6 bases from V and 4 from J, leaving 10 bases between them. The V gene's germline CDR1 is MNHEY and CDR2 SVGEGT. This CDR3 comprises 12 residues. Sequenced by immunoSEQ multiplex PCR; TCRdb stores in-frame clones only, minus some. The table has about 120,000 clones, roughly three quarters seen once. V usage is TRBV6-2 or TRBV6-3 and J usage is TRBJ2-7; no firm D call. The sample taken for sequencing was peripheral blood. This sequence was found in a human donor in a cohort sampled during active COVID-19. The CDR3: CASSRLAYEQYF. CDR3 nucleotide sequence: TGTGCCAGCAGCCGACTGGCGTACGAGCAGTACTTC.